The present TCR beta chain was sequenced within a study of cytomegalovirus exposure and HLA in healthy donors. This clone was seen a single time. A multiplex PCR was run with 60 Vbeta primers and 13 Jbeta primers. Per the authors' pipeline: Later reanalysis found around 74 million unique TCR beta chains, around 9.9 million of them shared. Libraries were prepared by immunoSEQ multiplex PCR; TCRdb keeps only in-frame clonotypes and omits some of them. V and J calls and clone size are copied from that table; D and trimming were computed from the DNA. This table holds 100,000 or so clones, 75% to 85% found once. This CDR3 spans 16 amino acids. With 0 bases removed from V and 2 bases from J, the gap between germline ends came to 10 bases. The germline gives CDR1 SGHNT, CDR2 YENEEA.

Sequenced sample: PBMCs. This chain joins TRBV11-3 and TRBJ2-2; a weak D match, TRBD1 (6 bases). This TCR was recovered from a man younger than 45 in good health and CMV-seronegative. The CDR3 DNA reads TGTGCCAGCAGCTTAGAAGGGGGTCTTAACACCGGGGAGCTGTTTTTT. Translation: CASSLEGGLNTGELFF.